One and the same sample provided the 6 T cell receptor beta chains below, sequenced in a study of cytotoxic CD8 clonotypes in ibrutinib-treated CLL. TCRdb's table, derived via immunoSEQ multiplex PCR, lists solely in-frame clones and lacks some. The sample has 150,000 to 250,000 clones, about 72% seen once. The source was PBMCs, collected after 24 months of ibrutinib treatment. The receptors come from a human donor with chronic lymphocytic leukemia.

Written as DNA, the CDR3 is TGTGCCAGCAGTGAGGGACGGTCCTACAATGAGCAGTTCTTC. This sequence encodes CASSEGRSYNEQFF. The chain couples TRBV2 to TRBJ2-1, with D perhaps matching TRBD1 or TRBD2 (5 bases each). CDR3 length: 14 residues. From germline, CDR1 is SNHLY and CDR2 FYNNEI. V lost 3 bases to trimming and J lost 1 base, with 7 bases between them.

The chain carries TRBV5-1 and TRBJ2-2, with TRBD1 matching 7 bases. The CDR3 totals 14 residues. The V gene end was trimmed by 1 base and the J gene end by 6 bases; junction bases not matched to a gene: 3. From germline, CDR1 is SGHRS and CDR2 YFSETQ. The DNA of the CDR3 is TGCGCCAGCAGCTTGACCGGGACAGCCGGGGAGCTGTTTTTT. As protein: CASSLTGTAGELFF. Complete variable domain (other parts from reference TRBV5-1 and TRBJ2-2): KAGVTQTPRYLIKTRGQQVTLSCSPISGHRSVSWYQQTPGQGLQFLFEYFSETQRNKGNFPGRFSGRQFSNSRSEMNVSTLELGDSALYLCASSLTGTAGELFFGEGSRLTVL.

The count of this clone is one. Distinct nucleotide sequences in the sample also encode this CDR3. The chain carries TRBV5-1 and TRBJ2-3, with D tentatively TRBD2 (5 bases). V gave up 2 bases and J gave up 0 bases, with 10 bases separating them. The CDR3 covers 15 residues. Per germline, CDR1 SGHRS and CDR2 YFSETQ. CDR3 DNA: TGCGCCAGCAGCTTAGAGCGGCCCAGCACAGATACGCAGTATTTT. Residues: CASSLERPSTDTQYF.

The chain joins TRBV7-8 to TRBJ2-6; D is ambiguous. Trimming left V 3 bases short and J 1 base short, with 7 bases between. The CDR3 covers 15 residues. Germline CDR1 is SGHVS and CDR2 is FQNEAQ. CDR3 bases: TGTGCCAGCAGCTTCGGAAATTCTGGGGCCAACGTCCTGACTTTC. Translating it yields CASSFGNSGANVLTF.

CDR3 sequence: CASSQVPLAGGGNEQFF. Written as DNA, the CDR3 is TGTGCCAGCAGCCAAGTCCCCCTAGCGGGAGGGGGCAATGAGCAGTTCTTC. The chain joins TRBV14 to TRBJ2-1; 12 bases line up with TRBD2. Germline loops: CDR1 SGHDN, CDR2 FVKESK. The J segment lost 6 bases and the V segment lost 1 base, leaving 7 bases of the junction unmatched. CDR3 length: 17 amino acids.

J is TRBJ2-6 and V is TRBV6-1; D remains unclear. V lost 9 bases and J 4 bases, leaving 7 bases between the germline ends. This CDR3 contains 12 residues. Germline CDR1 reads MNHNS; CDR2 reads SASEGT. As DNA, the CDR3 is TGTGCCAGTTTATGGGGGGCCAACGTCCTGACTTTC. Its protein is CASLWGANVLTF.